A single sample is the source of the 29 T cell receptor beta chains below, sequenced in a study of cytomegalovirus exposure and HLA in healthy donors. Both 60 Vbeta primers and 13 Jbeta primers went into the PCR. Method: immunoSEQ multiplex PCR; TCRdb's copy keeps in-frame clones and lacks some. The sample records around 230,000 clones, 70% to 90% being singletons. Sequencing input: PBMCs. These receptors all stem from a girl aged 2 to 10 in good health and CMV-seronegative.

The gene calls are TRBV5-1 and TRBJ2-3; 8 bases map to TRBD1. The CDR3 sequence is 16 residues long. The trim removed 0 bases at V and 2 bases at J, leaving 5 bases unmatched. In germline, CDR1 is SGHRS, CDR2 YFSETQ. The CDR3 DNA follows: TGCGCCAGCAGCTTGGGGAGGACAGGGTACACAGATACGCAGTATTTT. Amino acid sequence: CASSLGRTGYTDTQYF.

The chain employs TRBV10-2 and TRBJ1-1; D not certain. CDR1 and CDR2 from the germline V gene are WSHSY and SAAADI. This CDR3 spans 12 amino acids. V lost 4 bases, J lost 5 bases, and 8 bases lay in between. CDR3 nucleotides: TGCGCCAGCAGTGCTTTCGTGACTGAAGCTTTCTTT. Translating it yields CASSAFVTEAFF.

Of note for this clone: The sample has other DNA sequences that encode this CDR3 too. The DNA for the CDR3 is TGTGCCAGCAGCCCAGGGGGCAACTATGGCTACACCTTC. Its protein product is CASSPGGNYGYTF. The chain employs TRBV6-1 and TRBJ1-2, with TRBD1 identical over 8 bases. Germline CDR1 reads MNHNS; CDR2 reads SASEGT. V lost 6 bases, J lost 2 bases, and 2 bases stayed unmatched. The CDR3 spans 13 residues.

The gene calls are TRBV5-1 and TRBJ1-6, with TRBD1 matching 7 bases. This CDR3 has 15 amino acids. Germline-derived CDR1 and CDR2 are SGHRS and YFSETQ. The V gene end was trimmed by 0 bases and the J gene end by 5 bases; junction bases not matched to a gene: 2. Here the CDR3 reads CASSLGDRDNSPLHF. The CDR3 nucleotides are TGCGCCAGCAGCTTGGGGGACAGAGATAATTCACCCCTCCACTTT.

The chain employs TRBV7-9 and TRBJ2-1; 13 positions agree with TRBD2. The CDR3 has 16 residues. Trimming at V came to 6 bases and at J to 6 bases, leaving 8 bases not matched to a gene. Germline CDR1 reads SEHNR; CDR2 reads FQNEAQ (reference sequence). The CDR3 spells CASSRTGLAGVNEQFF. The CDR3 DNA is TGTGCCAGCAGTCGAACTGGACTAGCGGGAGTCAATGAGCAGTTCTTC.

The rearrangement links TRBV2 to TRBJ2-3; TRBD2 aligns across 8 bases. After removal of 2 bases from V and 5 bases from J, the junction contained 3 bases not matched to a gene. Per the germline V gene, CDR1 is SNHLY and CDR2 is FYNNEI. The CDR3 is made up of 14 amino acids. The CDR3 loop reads CASSETGGQDTQYF. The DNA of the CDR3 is TGTGCCAGCAGTGAAACGGGGGGGCAAGATACGCAGTATTTT.

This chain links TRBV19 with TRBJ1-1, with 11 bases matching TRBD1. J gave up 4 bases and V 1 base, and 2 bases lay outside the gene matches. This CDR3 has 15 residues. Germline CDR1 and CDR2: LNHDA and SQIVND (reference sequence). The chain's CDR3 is CASSIGTGGSTEAFF. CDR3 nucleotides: TGTGCCAGTAGTATAGGGACAGGGGGCAGCACTGAAGCTTTCTTT.

The CDR3 DNA reads as TGTGCTAGTGGTTTCCCCAGGACAGCTTATGGCTACACCTTC. It codes for CASGFPRTAYGYTF. The chain has TRBV12-5 and TRBJ1-2, with TRBD1 as a possible D gene (6 bases). Germline CDR1 reads LGHNT; CDR2 reads FRNRAP. CDR3 size: 14 residues. Trimming removed 3 bases from V and 5 bases from J, with 13 bases in between.

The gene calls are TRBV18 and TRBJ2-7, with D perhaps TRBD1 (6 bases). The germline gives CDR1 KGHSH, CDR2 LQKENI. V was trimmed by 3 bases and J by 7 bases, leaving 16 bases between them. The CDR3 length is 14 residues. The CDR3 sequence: CASSPPSRTEEQYF. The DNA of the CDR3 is TGTGCCAGCTCACCCCCGTCCCGGACAGAAGAGCAGTACTTC.

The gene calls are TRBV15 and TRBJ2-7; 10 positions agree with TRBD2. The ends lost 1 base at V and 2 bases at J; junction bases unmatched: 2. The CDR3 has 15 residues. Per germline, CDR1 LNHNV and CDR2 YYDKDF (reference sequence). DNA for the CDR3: TGTGCCACCAGCAGAGGGACTAGCGGAGCCTACGAGCAGTACTTC. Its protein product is CATSRGTSGAYEQYF.

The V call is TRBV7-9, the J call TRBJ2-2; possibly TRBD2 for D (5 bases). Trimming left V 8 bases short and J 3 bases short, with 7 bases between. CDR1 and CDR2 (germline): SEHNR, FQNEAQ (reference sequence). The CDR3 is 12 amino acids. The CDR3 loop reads CASARDTGELFF. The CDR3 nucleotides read TGTGCCAGCGCGCGGGACACCGGGGAGCTGTTTTTT.

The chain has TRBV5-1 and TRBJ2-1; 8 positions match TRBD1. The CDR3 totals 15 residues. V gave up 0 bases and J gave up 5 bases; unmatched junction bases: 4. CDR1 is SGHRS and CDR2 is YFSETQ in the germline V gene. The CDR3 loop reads CASSLDGQGDNEQFF. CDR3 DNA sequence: TGCGCCAGCAGCTTGGATGGACAGGGCGACAATGAGCAGTTCTTC.

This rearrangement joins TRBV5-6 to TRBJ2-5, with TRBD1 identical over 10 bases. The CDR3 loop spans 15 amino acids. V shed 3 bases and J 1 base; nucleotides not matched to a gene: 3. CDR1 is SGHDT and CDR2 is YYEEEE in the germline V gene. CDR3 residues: CASSSGQGIQETQYF. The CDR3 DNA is TGTGCCAGCAGCTCGGGACAGGGGATCCAAGAGACCCAGTACTTC.

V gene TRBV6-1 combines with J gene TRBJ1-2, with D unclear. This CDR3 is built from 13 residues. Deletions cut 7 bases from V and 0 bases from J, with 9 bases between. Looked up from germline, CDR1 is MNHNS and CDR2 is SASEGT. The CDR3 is CASITASNYGYTF. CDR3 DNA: TGTGCCAGCATTACAGCCTCTAACTATGGCTACACCTTC.

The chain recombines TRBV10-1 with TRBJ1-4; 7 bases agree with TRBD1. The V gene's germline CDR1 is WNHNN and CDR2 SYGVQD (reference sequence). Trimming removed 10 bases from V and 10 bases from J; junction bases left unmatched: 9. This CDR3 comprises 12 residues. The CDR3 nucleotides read TGCGCCACCACGGACAGGTTCGGAAAACTGTTTTTT. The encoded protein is CATTDRFGKLFF.

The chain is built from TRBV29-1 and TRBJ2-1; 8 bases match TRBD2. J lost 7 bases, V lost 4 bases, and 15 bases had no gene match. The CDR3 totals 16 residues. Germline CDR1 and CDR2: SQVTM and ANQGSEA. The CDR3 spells CSVAPQAGVGGNEQFF. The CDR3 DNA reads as TGCAGCGTTGCCCCTCAAGCGGGAGTCGGAGGGAATGAGCAGTTCTTC.

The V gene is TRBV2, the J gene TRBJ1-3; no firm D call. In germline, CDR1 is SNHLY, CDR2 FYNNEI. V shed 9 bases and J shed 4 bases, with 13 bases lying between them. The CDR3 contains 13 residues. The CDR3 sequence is CARGGPLGNTIYF. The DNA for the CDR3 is TGTGCCAGGGGAGGCCCCTTAGGAAACACCATATATTTT.

Here the CDR3 reads CASSLGDREGSEAFF. The CDR3 DNA reads TGTGCCAGCAGCTTAGGGGACAGGGAGGGGAGTGAAGCTTTCTTT. This chain uses TRBV7-6 with TRBJ1-1, with 9 bases that match TRBD1. V lost 1 base to trimming and J lost 7 bases; unmatched junction nucleotides: 7. This CDR3 region has 15 residues. Germline V CDR1 and CDR2: SGHVS, FNYEAQ.

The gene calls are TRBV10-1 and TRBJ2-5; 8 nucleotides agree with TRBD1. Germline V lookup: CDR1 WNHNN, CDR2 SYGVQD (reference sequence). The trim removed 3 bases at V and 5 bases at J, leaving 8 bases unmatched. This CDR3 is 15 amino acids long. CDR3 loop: CASSDRTGLEETQYF. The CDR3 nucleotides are TGCGCCAGCAGTGATCGGACAGGGTTGGAGGAGACCCAGTACTTC.

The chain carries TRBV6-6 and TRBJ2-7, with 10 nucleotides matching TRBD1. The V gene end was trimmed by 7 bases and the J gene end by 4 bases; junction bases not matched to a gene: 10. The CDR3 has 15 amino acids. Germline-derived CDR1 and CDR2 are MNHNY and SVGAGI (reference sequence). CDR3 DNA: TGTGCCAGCACCAAAGCGGACAGGGGGGTTTACGAGCAGTACTTC. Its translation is CASTKADRGVYEQYF.

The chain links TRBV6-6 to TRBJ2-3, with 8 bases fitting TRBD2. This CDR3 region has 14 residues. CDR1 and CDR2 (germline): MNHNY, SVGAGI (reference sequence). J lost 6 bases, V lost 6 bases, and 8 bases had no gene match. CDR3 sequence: CASRSSGSVDTQYF. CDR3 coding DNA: TGTGCCAGCAGAAGCAGCGGGAGCGTGGATACGCAGTATTTT.

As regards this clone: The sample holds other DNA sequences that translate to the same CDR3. The chain's CDR3 is CAISGTGSQPQHF. DNA for the CDR3: TGTGCCATTTCCGGGACAGGGTCTCAGCCCCAGCATTTT. The rearrangement links TRBV27 to TRBJ1-5, with TRBD1 matching 9 bases. V trimming: 10 bases; J trimming: 6 bases; junction bases outside the gene matches: 7. The CDR3 consists of 13 residues. Germline V gene data show CDR1 as MNHEY and CDR2 as SMNVEV (reference sequence).

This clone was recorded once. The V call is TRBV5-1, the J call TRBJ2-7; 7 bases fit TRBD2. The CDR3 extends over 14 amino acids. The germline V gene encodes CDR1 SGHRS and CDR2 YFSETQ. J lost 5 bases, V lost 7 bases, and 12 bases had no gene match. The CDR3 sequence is CASGFDRGEDEQYF. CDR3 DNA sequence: TGCGCCAGCGGATTCGACCGGGGGGAGGACGAGCAGTACTTC.

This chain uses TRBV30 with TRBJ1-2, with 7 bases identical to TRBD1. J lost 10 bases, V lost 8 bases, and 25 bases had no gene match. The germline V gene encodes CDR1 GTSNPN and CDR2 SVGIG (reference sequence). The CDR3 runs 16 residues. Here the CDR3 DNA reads TGTGCCCTAACCGGGACAGTGGGAAGCAACGTGTGGTCCTACACCTTC. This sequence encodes CALTGTVGSNVWSYTF. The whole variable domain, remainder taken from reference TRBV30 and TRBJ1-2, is SQTIHQWPATLVQPVGSPLSLECTVEGTSNPNLYWYRQAAGRGLQLLFYSVGIGQISSEVPQNLSASRPQDRQFILSSKKLLLSDSGFYLCALTGTVGSNVWSYTFGSGTRLTVV.

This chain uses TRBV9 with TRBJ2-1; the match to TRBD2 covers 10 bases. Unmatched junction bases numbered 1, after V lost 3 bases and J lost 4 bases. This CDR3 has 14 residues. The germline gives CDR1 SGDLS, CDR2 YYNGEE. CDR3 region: CASSGLAGYNEQFF. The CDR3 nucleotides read TGTGCCAGCAGCGGACTAGCGGGTTACAATGAGCAGTTCTTC.

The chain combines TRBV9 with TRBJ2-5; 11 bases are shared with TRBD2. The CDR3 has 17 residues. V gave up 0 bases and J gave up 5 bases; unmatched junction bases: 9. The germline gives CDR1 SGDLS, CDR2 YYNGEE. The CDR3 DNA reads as TGTGCCAGCAGCGTAGGGTCTAGCGGGGGGCTCTGGGAGACCCAGTACTTC. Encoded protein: CASSVGSSGGLWETQYF.

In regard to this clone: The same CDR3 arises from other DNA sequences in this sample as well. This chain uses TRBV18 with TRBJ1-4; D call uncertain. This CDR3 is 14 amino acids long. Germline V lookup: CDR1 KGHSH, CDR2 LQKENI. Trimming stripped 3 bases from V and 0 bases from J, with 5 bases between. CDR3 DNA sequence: TGTGCCAGCTCACCCACTGCAACTAATGAAAAACTGTTTTTT. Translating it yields CASSPTATNEKLFF.

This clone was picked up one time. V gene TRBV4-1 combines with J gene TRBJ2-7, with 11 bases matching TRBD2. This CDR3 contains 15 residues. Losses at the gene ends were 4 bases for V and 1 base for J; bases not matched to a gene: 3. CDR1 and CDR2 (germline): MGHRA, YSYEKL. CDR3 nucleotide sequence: TGCGCCAGCAGCCCCGGGACTAGCGGTTCCTACGAGCAGTACTTC. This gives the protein CASSPGTSGSYEQYF.

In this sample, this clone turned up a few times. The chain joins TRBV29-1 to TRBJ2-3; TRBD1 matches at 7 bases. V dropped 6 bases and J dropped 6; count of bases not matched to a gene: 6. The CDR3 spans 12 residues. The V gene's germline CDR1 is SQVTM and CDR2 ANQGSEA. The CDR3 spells CSVFPQGDTQYF. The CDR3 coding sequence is TGCAGCGTCTTCCCACAGGGGGATACGCAGTATTTT.